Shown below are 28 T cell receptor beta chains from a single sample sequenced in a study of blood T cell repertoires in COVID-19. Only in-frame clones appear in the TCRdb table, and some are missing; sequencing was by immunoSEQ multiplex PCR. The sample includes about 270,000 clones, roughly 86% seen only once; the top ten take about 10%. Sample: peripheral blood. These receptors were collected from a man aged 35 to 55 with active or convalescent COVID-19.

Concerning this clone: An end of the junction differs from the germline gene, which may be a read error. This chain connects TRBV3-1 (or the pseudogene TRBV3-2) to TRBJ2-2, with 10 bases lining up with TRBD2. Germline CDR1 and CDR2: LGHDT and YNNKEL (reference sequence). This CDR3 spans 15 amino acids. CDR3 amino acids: CACRTSGTNTGELFF. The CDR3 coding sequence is TGTGCCTGCAGGACTAGCGGAACAAACACCGGGGAGCTGTTTTTT.

CDR3 amino acids: CASSEVGQGGTSLHF. The CDR3 coding sequence is TGTGCCAGCAGCGAGGTGGGTCAGGGGGGTACATCCCTCCACTTT. The rearrangement links TRBV2 to TRBJ1-6; the match to TRBD1 covers 7 bases. Germline CDR1 SNHLY, CDR2 FYNNEI. The CDR3 runs to 15 residues. V shed 6 bases and J 14 bases; nucleotides not matched to a gene: 16.

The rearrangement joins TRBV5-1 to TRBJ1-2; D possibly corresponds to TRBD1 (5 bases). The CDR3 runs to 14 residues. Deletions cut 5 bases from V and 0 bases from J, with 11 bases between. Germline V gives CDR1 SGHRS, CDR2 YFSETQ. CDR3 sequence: CASRPPGANYGYTF. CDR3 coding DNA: TGCGCCAGCAGGCCCCCGGGGGCTAACTATGGCTACACCTTC. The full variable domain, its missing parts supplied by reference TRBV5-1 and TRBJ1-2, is KAGVTQTPRYLIKTRGQQVTLSCSPISGHRSVSWYQQTPGQGLQFLFEYFSETQRNKGNFPGRFSGRQFSNSRSEMNVSTLELGDSALYLCASRPPGANYGYTFGSGTRLTVV.

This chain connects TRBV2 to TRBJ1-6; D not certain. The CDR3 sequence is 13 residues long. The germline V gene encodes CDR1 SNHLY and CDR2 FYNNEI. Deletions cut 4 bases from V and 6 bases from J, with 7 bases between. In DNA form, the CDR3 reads TGTGCCAGCAGTGGGGAGACTAATTCACCCCTCCACTTT. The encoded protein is CASSGETNSPLHF.

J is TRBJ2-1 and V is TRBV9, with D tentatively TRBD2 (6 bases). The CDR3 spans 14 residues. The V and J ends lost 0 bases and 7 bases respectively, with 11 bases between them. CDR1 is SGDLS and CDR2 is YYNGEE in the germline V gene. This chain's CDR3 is CASSVGSSGNEQFF. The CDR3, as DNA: TGTGCCAGCAGCGTAGGTTCCAGCGGGAATGAGCAGTTCTTC. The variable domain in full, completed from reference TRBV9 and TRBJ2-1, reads DSGVTQTPKHLITATGQRVTLRCSPRSGDLSVYWYQQSLDQGLQFLIQYYNGEERAKGNILERFSAQQFPDLHSELNLSSLELGDSALYFCASSVGSSGNEQFFGPGTRLTVL.

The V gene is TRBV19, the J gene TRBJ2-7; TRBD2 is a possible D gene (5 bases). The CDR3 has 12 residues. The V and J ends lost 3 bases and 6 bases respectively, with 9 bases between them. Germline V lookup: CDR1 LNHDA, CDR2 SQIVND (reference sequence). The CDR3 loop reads CASSILAGEQYF. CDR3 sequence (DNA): TGTGCCAGTAGTATCCTAGCAGGCGAGCAGTACTTC. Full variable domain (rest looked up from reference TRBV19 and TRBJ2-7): DGGITQSPKYLFRKEGQNVTLSCEQNLNHDAMYWYRQDPGQGLRLIYYSQIVNDFQKGDIAEGYSVSREKKESFPLTVTSAQKNPTAFYLCASSILAGEQYFGPGTRLTVT.

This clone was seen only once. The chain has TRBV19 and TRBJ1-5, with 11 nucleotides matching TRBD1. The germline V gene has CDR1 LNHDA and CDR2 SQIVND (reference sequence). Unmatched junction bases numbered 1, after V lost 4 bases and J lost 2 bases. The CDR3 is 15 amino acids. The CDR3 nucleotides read TGTGCCAGTAGTAGGGGACAGGGGGGCAATCAGCCCCAGCATTTT. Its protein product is CASSRGQGGNQPQHF.

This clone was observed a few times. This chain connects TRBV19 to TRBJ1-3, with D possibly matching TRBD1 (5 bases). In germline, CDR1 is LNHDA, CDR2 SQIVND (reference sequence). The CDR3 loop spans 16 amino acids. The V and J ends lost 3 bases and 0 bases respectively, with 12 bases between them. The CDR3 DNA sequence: TGTGCCAGTAGTATGAGTCGACAGATCTCTGGAAACACCATATATTTT. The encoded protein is CASSMSRQISGNTIYF. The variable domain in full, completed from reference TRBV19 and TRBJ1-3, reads DGGITQSPKYLFRKEGQNVTLSCEQNLNHDAMYWYRQDPGQGLRLIYYSQIVNDFQKGDIAEGYSVSREKKESFPLTVTSAQKNPTAFYLCASSMSRQISGNTIYFGEGSWLTVV.

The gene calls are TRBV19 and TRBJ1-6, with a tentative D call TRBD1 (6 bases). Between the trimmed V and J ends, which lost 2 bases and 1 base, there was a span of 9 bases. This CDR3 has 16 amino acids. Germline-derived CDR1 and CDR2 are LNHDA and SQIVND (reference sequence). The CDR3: CASSISTGSYNSPLHF. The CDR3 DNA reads TGTGCCAGTAGTATATCCACAGGGTCCTATAATTCACCCCTCCACTTT.

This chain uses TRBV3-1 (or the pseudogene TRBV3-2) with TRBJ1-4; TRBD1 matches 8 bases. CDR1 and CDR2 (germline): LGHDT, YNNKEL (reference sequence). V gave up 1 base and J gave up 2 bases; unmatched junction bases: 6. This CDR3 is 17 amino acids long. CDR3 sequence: CASSQGDRTGTNEKLFF. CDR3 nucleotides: TGTGCCAGCAGCCAAGGGGACAGGACGGGGACTAATGAAAAACTGTTTTTT.

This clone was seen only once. The CDR3 coding sequence is TGTGCCAGCAGCTTAGGGAACATTCGGGGGGACGAGCAGTACTTC. Translation gives CASSLGNIRGDEQYF. V gene TRBV7-9 combines with J gene TRBJ2-7; 7 bases are shared with TRBD2. The V and J ends lost 1 base and 5 bases, in that order; junction bases with no gene match: 8. Germline assignment: CDR1 SEHNR and CDR2 FQNEAQ (reference sequence). The CDR3 sequence is 15 residues long.

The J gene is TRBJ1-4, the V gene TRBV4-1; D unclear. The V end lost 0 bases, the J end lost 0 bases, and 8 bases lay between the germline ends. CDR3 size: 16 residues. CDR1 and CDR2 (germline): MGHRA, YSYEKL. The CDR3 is CASSQEKLATNEKLFF. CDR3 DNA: TGCGCCAGCAGCCAAGAAAAGCTTGCAACTAATGAAAAACTGTTTTTT.

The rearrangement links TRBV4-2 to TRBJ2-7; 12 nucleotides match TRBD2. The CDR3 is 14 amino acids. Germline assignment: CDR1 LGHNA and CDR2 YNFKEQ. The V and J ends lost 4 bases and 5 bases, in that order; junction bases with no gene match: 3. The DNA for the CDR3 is TGTGCCAGCAGCCCCGGACTAGCGGGGAACGAGCAGTACTTC. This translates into CASSPGLAGNEQYF.

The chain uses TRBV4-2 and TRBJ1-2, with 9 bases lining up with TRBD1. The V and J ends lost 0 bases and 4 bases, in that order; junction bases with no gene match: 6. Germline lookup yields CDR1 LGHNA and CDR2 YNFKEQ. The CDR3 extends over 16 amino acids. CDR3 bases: TGTGCCAGCAGCCAAGAGACAGGGGGTAAATCCTATGGCTACACCTTC. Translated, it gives CASSQETGGKSYGYTF.

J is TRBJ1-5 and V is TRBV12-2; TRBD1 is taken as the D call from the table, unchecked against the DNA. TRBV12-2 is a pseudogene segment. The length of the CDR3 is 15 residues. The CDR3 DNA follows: TGTGCAAGTCGTACGCAGGGGGTTAGCAATCAGCCCCAGCATTTT. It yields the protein CASRTQGVSNQPQHF.

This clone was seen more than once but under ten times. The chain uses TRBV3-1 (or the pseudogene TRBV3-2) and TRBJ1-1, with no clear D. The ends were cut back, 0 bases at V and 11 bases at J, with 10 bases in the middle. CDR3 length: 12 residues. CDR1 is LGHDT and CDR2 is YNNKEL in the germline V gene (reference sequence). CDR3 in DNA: TGTGCCAGCAGCCAAGATCCCCCCTTCGCTTTCTTT. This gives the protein CASSQDPPFAFF.

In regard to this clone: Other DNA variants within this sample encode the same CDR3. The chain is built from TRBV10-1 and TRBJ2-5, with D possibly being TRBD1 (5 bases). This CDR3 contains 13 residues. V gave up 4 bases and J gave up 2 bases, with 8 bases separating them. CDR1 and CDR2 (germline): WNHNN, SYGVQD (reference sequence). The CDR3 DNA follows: TGCGCCAGCAGTGGGACACTACAAGAGACCCAGTACTTC. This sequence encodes CASSGTLQETQYF.

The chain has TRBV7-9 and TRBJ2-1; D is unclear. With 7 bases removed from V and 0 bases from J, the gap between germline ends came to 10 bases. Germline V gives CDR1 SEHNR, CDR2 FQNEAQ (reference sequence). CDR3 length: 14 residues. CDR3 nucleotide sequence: TGTGCCAGCACCGATATGAGCTCCTACAATGAGCAGTTCTTC. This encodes CASTDMSSYNEQFF. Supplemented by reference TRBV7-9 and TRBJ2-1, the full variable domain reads DTGVSQNPRHKITKRGQNVTFRCDPISEHNRLYWYRQTLGQGPEFLTYFQNEAQLEKSRLLSDRFSAERPKGSFSTLEIQRTEQGDSAMYLCASTDMSSYNEQFFGPGTRLTVL.

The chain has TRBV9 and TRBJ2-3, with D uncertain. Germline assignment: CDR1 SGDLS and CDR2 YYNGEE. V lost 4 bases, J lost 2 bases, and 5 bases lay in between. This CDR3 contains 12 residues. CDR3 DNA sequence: TGTGCCAGCAGCTCTTTCACAGATACGCAGTATTTT. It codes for CASSSFTDTQYF. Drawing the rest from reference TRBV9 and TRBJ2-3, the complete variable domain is DSGVTQTPKHLITATGQRVTLRCSPRSGDLSVYWYQQSLDQGLQFLIQYYNGEERAKGNILERFSAQQFPDLHSELNLSSLELGDSALYFCASSSFTDTQYFGPGTRLTVL.

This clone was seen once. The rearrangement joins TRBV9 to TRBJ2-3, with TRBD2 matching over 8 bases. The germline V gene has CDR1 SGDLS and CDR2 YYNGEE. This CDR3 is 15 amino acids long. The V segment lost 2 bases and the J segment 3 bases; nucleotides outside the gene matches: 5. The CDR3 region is CASSVGRGGTDTQYF. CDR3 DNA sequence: TGTGCCAGCAGCGTCGGCCGGGGGGGTACAGATACGCAGTATTTT.

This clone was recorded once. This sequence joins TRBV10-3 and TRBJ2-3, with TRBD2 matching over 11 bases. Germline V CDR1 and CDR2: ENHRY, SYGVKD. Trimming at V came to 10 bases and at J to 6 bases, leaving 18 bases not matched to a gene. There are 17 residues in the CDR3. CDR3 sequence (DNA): TGTGCCACCTCCATCGCGACTAGCGGGACCATAAAGGATACGCAGTATTTT. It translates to CATSIATSGTIKDTQYF.

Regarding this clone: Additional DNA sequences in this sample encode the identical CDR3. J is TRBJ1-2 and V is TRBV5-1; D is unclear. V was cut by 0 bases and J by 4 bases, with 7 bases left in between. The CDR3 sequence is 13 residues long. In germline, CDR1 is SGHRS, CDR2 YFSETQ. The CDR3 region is CASSLGQVYGYTF. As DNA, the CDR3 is TGCGCCAGCAGCTTGGGTCAGGTCTATGGCTACACCTTC. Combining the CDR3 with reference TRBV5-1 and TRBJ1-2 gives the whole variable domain KAGVTQTPRYLIKTRGQQVTLSCSPISGHRSVSWYQQTPGQGLQFLFEYFSETQRNKGNFPGRFSGRQFSNSRSEMNVSTLELGDSALYLCASSLGQVYGYTFGSGTRLTVV.

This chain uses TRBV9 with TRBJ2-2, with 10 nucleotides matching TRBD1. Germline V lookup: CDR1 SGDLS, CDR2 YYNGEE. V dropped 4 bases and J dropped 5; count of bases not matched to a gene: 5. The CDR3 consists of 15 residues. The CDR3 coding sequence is TGTGCCAGCAGCTCTCGGGACAGGGGAACCGGGGAGCTGTTTTTT. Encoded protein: CASSSRDRGTGELFF.

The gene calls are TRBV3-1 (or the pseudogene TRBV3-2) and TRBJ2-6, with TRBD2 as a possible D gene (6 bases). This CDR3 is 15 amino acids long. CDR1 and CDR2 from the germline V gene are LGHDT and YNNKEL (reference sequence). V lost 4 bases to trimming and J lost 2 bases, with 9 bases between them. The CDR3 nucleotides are TGTGCCAGCAGCCTCGGACTAACTGGGGCCAACGTCCTGACTTTC. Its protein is CASSLGLTGANVLTF.

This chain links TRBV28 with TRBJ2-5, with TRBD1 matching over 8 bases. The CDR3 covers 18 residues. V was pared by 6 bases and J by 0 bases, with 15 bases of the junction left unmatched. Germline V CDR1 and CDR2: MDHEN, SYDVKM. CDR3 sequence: CASSYPGTGDLYQETQYF. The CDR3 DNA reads TGTGCCAGCAGCTACCCCGGGACAGGTGATTTGTACCAAGAGACCCAGTACTTC.

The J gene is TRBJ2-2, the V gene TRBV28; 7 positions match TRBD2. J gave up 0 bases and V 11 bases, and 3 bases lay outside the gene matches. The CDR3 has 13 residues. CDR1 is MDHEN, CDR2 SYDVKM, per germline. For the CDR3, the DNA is TGTGCCGGGGGGGACTCGAACACCGGGGAGCTGTTTTTT. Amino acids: CAGGDSNTGELFF.

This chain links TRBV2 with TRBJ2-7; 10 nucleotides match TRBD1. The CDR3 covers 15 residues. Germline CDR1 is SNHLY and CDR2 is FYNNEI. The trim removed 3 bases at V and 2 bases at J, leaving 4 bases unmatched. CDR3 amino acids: CASSEQGQGPYEQYF. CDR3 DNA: TGTGCCAGCAGTGAGCAGGGACAGGGGCCCTACGAGCAGTACTTC.

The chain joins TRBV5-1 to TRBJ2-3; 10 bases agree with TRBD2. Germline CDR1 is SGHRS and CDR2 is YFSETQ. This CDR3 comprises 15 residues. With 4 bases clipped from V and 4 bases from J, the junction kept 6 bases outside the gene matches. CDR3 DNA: TGCGCCAGCAGCAGGAGCGGGGGGGCCTCAGATACGCAGTATTTT. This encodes CASSRSGGASDTQYF. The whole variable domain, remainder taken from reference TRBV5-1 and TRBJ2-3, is KAGVTQTPRYLIKTRGQQVTLSCSPISGHRSVSWYQQTPGQGLQFLFEYFSETQRNKGNFPGRFSGRQFSNSRSEMNVSTLELGDSALYLCASSRSGGASDTQYFGPGTRLTVL.